Listed below are T cell receptor beta chains from one sample, sequenced in a study of neurological immune-mediated disorders. TCRdb passed the 5' RACE reads through MiXCR, listing each CDR3 protein once. The data contain fewer than 20,000 distinct CDR3 sequences, about 10% of them singletons. The sequenced sample consisted of CD8+ T cells from blood. The receptors here all came from a man aged 45 to 65 in good health. CDR3s leave out the opening cysteine and the closing phenylalanine or tryptophan. Not all rows give a size; the values are once, few, many and, for expanded clones, a class.

SVEDRLAGEGEQY TRBV29-1 many
ASSSTGSGYEQY TRBV5-1 many
ASSQQGQPQH TRBV23-1 many
ASSQAEGFSYNEQF TRBV4-1 few
ASSQVARATMDGQY TRBV3-1 many
ASSLVLSGFNGYT TRBV11-2 many
SARDGLPQETQY TRBV20-1 medium-sized
ASSHPGQKNEQY TRBV4-1 many
ATSRDRGLNTEAF TRBV15 medium-sized
ASSNGLPPYNEQF TRBV7-6 many
AWTSGGGYT TRBV30 many
ATGAHEQY TRBV21-1 many
SARDLGQGAYEQY TRBV20-1 many
ASSQDEQY TRBV3-2 many
SVEDSGSYEQY TRBV29-1 many
ASRAGVGTDTQY TRBV7-8 many
AWSLGTDLNYGYT TRBV30 many
SALYNEQF TRBV20-1 many
SASMAGKGEKLF TRBV20-1 many
ASSSGQGAQYEQY TRBV5-1 many
SAPTSGRAYNEQF TRBV20-1 many
ASRPKGAGIMDIQY TRBV5-5 many
ASSQYTGTGELF TRBV4-3 few
ASSPQPPGVAYEQY TRBV18 many
ASSFGQGHNEQF TRBV5-5 many
ASSFGTNTEAF TRBV11-2 many
ASSYPKQREYRRTQY TRBV6-5 many
ASSYAGEAF TRBV11-2 many
ASSAGGQNEQY TRBV25-1 many
ASSPDRSNQPQH TRBV9 many
ATSDVDYPSGDEQF TRBV24-1 many
ASSLVAGANGYT TRBV7-6 medium-sized
SAATSTGNTEAF TRBV20-1 -
ASSSDRGPYNEQF TRBV6-5 many
ASSLYATDTQY TRBV28 many
ASKGGLDDGYT TRBV19 many